Shown below are 32 T cell receptor beta chains from a single sample sequenced in a study of T cells in Graves' hyperthyroidism and ophthalmopathy. Using RNA transcripts as the source, TCR beta CDR3 regions were amplified. First-round RT-PCR targeting the TCR CDR3 was performed with the HTBI primer set. One entry per CDR3 protein results from TCRdb running MiXCR on the multiplex PCR reads. Here the sample spans some 400,000 distinct CDR3 sequences, about 19% being singletons. The sequenced sample consisted of blood. The receptors derive from a young woman with Graves' hyperthyroidism.

This clonotype was counted many times. This chain connects TRBV28 to TRBJ2-7; D unclear. This CDR3 has 14 amino acids. The V gene lost 2 bases and the J gene lost 0 bases, with 8 bases spanning the gap. Germline CDR1 reads MDHEN; CDR2 reads SYDVKM. In nucleotides, the CDR3 is TGTGCCAGCAGTTTACTAAGCAGCTCCTACGAGCAGTACTTC. It yields the protein CASSLLSSSYEQYF.

In this sample, this clonotype turned up a few times. This chain connects TRBV18 to TRBJ2-7, with D unclear. Trimming removed 2 bases from V and 4 bases from J, with 6 bases in between. CDR3 length equals 12 residues. Germline-derived CDR1 and CDR2 are KGHSH and LQKENI. The CDR3, as DNA: TGTGCCAGCTCACCAAAGGGATACGAGCAGTACTTC. Translation gives CASSPKGYEQYF.

This clonotype was seen at least ten times. Here the CDR3 reads CSARDPQGGGYTF. CDR3 DNA: TGCAGTGCTAGAGATCCCCAGGGTGGTGGCTACACCTTC. The gene calls are TRBV20-1 and TRBJ1-2, with D maybe TRBD1 (5 bases). Germline V lookup: CDR1 DFQATT, CDR2 SNEGSKA (reference sequence). The CDR3 contains 13 residues. V lost 0 bases and J 7 bases, leaving 12 bases between the germline ends.

Many counts were recorded for this clonotype. This rearrangement joins TRBV20-1 to TRBJ1-6; D is unclear. The CDR3 sequence is 14 residues long. Looked up from germline, CDR1 is DFQATT and CDR2 is SNEGSKA (reference sequence). Trimming cost V 4 bases and J 7 bases, with 14 bases left between them. The CDR3 protein is CSATPASRNSPLHF. DNA of the CDR3: TGCAGTGCTACCCCCGCGAGTCGGAATTCACCCCTCCACTTT.

Comment on this clonotype: Because it lacks the conserved phenylalanine or tryptophan at the end, this CDR3 is likely a read error. The chain employs TRBV27 and TRBJ2-5; perhaps D is TRBD1 or TRBD2 (5 bases each). The CDR3 loop spans 12 amino acids. The germline V gene has CDR1 MNHEY and CDR2 SMNVEV (reference sequence). Trimming took off 3 bases at V and 5 bases at J, with 7 bases between the two ends. In DNA form, the CDR3 reads TGTGCCAGCAGTTTTTGGGGGGAGACCCAGTACTCC. This sequence encodes CASSFWGETQYS.

The V call is TRBV6-5, the J call TRBJ1-2; D remains ambiguous. Trimming took 2 bases from V and 4 from J, leaving 14 bases between them. The CDR3 runs to 15 residues. Per germline, CDR1 MNHEY and CDR2 SVGAGI. CDR3 sequence: CASSYASKTVYGYTF. The CDR3 DNA sequence: TGTGCCAGCAGTTACGCCAGCAAAACAGTCTATGGCTACACCTTC.

This clonotype has a count of ten or more. This chain joins TRBV20-1 and TRBJ2-7; 8 bases line up with TRBD1. Germline loops: CDR1 DFQATT, CDR2 SNEGSKA (reference sequence). The CDR3 runs to 13 residues. V lost 6 bases to trimming and J lost 7 bases; unmatched junction nucleotides: 11. CDR3 in amino acids: CSAIRQGIREQYF. In nucleotides, the CDR3 is TGCAGTGCCATAAGACAGGGGATTAGGGAGCAGTACTTC.

In its sample, this clonotype was seen many times. The chain is built from TRBV14 and TRBJ2-7, with D perhaps TRBD1 (5 bases). Germline-derived CDR1 and CDR2 are SGHDN and FVKESK. The CDR3 totals 13 residues. V lost 0 bases, J lost 2 bases, and 5 bases lay in between. The DNA for the CDR3 is TGTGCCAGCAGCCAAGAAGGGGCCTACGAGCAGTACTTC. It codes for CASSQEGAYEQYF.

At least ten counts were recorded for this clonotype. The V gene is TRBV3-1, the J gene TRBJ1-1; 10 positions agree with TRBD1. CDR3 length: 15 residues. In germline, CDR1 is LGHDT, CDR2 YNNKEL (reference sequence). The trim removed 5 bases at V and 5 bases at J, leaving 8 bases unmatched. The CDR3, as DNA: TGTGCCAGCAGCACCGACAGGGGGCGAAATACTGAAGCTTTCTTT. Translation gives CASSTDRGRNTEAFF.

The J gene is TRBJ1-4, the V gene TRBV27; 7 bases are a match to TRBD1. The trim removed 2 bases at V and 3 bases at J, leaving 3 bases unmatched. Germline-derived CDR1 and CDR2 are MNHEY and SMNVEV (reference sequence). CDR3 length: 15 residues. CDR3 loop: CASSLETGPNEKLFF. For the CDR3, the DNA is TGTGCCAGCAGTTTAGAGACAGGGCCTAATGAAAAACTGTTTTTT.

This clonotype was recorded a few times. This may be a read error: a much more frequent sequence differs by one nucleotide. The rearrangement links TRBV2 to TRBJ2-5; maybe TRBD2 (6 bases). Germline CDR1 and CDR2: SNHLY and FYNNEI. The CDR3 extends over 14 amino acids. CDR3 sequence reads: CASSDWRDQETKYF. CDR3 DNA sequence: TGTGCCAGCAGTGATTGGAGGGACCAAGAGACCAAGTACTTC. The variable domain in full, with the rest retrieved from reference TRBV2 and TRBJ2-5, is EPEVTQTPSHQVTQMGQEVILRCVPISNHLYFYWYRQILGQKVEFLVSFYNNEISEKSEIFDDQFSVERPDGSNFTLKIRSTKLEDSAMYFCASSDWRDQETKYFGPGTRLLVL.

This clonotype was observed a handful of times. This chain joins TRBV7-8 and TRBJ2-2, with 12 bases aligning to TRBD1. This CDR3 has 16 amino acids. The V gene's germline CDR1 is SGHVS and CDR2 FQNEAQ. V lost 3 bases, J lost 3 bases, and 2 bases stayed unmatched. The CDR3 region is CASSLGQGADTGELFF. CDR3 sequence (DNA): TGTGCCAGCAGCTTGGGACAGGGGGCCGACACCGGGGAGCTGTTTTTT.

As concerns this clonotype: An end of the junction does not agree with germline; a read error may underlie this. The gene calls are TRBV20-1 and TRBJ2-2; possibly TRBD2 for D (6 bases). The CDR3 length is 19 residues. CDR1 and CDR2 (germline): DFQATT, SNEGSKA (reference sequence). CDR3 bases: TGCAGTGTCAAAAGTCTACGGGACTCAGCGGTTCCTAGGACCGGGGGGCTGTTTTTT. Amino acid sequence: CSVKSLRDSAVPRTGGLFF.

The V and J genes are TRBV7-8 and TRBJ2-7; 9 nucleotides match TRBD1. The CDR3 totals 15 residues. CDR1 and CDR2 from the germline V gene are SGHVS and FQNEAQ. Unmatched junction bases numbered 6, after V lost 1 base and J lost 5 bases. The CDR3 loop reads CASSLGGTGIHEQYF. CDR3 DNA sequence: TGTGCCAGCAGCTTAGGGGGGACAGGGATTCACGAGCAGTACTTC.

This chain joins TRBV28 and TRBJ1-2; unclear D gene. Germline assignment: CDR1 MDHEN and CDR2 SYDVKM. V was shortened by 3 bases and J by 8 bases, with 13 bases between the two germline ends. CDR3 size: 13 residues. CDR3 in DNA: TGTGCCAGCAGTTTCCCAAATTCGCGGGGCTACACCTTC. Translating gives CASSFPNSRGYTF.

Of note for this clonotype: Possible read error: a much larger clone is one base away. This rearrangement joins TRBV6-1 to TRBJ2-2, with D possibly called TRBD1 or TRBD2 (5 bases each). Germline-derived CDR1 and CDR2 are MNHNS and SASEGT. The CDR3 runs to 13 residues. The CDR3 region is CASNRQSGREPFF. The CDR3 bases are TGTGCCAGCAATCGACAGTCTGGCAGGGAGCCGTTTTTT.

The CDR3 DNA follows: TGCGCCAGCAGCCAAGAGGGGGGTGGGGGAGTCGGCGAGCAGTACTTC. Its translation: CASSQEGGGGVGEQYF. The chain uses TRBV4-1 and TRBJ2-7; D is possibly TRBD2 (6 bases). This CDR3 contains 16 residues. The germline CDR1 and CDR2 sequences are MGHRA and YSYEKL. Trimming removed 0 bases at V and 6 bases at J, with 18 bases between.

This clonotype was seen ten or more times. The CDR3 DNA sequence: TGTGCCACCAGTGAACGTCGGACAGGGGGGCAGTACGAGCAGTACTTC. Translation gives CATSERRTGGQYEQYF. The V call is TRBV24-1, the J call TRBJ2-7; 10 bases fit TRBD1. CDR3 length equals 16 residues. The V and J ends lost 4 bases and 4 bases, in that order; junction bases with no gene match: 9. CDR1 and CDR2 from the germline V gene are KGHDR and SFDVKD.

The rearrangement uses TRBV6-5 and TRBJ1-1, with D possibly matching TRBD1 (5 bases). Trimming cost V 0 bases and J 0 bases, with 11 bases left between them. CDR3 size: 16 residues. In germline, CDR1 is MNHEY, CDR2 SVGAGI. The DNA of the CDR3 is TGTGCCAGCAGTTACTCGCGACAGAACATGAACACTGAAGCTTTCTTT. This codes for CASSYSRQNMNTEAFF.

This clonotype has ten or more counts. This rearrangement joins TRBV6-1 to TRBJ2-3; 8 bases fit TRBD2. The germline V gene encodes CDR1 MNHNS and CDR2 SASEGT. The CDR3 runs to 15 residues. With V trimmed by 3 bases and J by 3 bases, 5 bases remained unmatched. The chain's CDR3 is CASSDGVAGTDTQYF. The DNA for the CDR3 is TGTGCCAGCAGTGATGGGGTAGCGGGGACAGATACGCAGTATTTT.

Turning to this clonotype: One end of the junction varies from germline; a read error may be responsible. V gene TRBV12-3 or TRBV12-4 combines with J gene TRBJ2-5; 7 bases are shared with TRBD1. The CDR3 spans 14 residues. CDR3 nucleotides: TGTGCCAGCCGTTCCGGGACAGCAGGGGAGACCCAATACTTC. It encodes CASRSGTAGETQYF.

The rearrangement links TRBV19 to TRBJ2-7; TRBD2 matches at 10 bases. Trimming removed 5 bases from V and 1 base from J; junction bases left unmatched: 8. The CDR3 length is 16 residues. Germline-derived CDR1 and CDR2 are LNHDA and SQIVND (reference sequence). The DNA for the CDR3 is TGTGCCAGTAGTGCAAGACTAGCGGGTCCTTCCTACGAGCAGTACTTC. Translation gives CASSARLAGPSYEQYF.

The rearrangement links TRBV29-1 to TRBJ2-5, with TRBD2 matching 12 bases. After removal of 7 bases from V and 4 bases from J, the junction contained 1 base not matched to a gene. Germline V gene lookup returns CDR1 SQVTM and CDR2 ANQGSEA. The CDR3 spans 12 residues. The CDR3 nucleotides are TGCAGCGAGGGACTAGCGGGAGAGACCCAGTACTTC. Translated: CSEGLAGETQYF.

This clonotype was picked up many times. The rearrangement joins TRBV6-5 to TRBJ2-5, with a possible D match to TRBD1 (6 bases). The CDR3 has 16 residues. The ends were cut back, 0 bases at V and 2 bases at J, with 13 bases in the middle. In germline, CDR1 is MNHEY, CDR2 SVGAGI. CDR3 region: CASSYSGAGPQETQYF. The CDR3, as DNA: TGTGCCAGCAGTTACTCGGGGGCAGGGCCGCAAGAGACCCAGTACTTC.

On this clonotype: At one of its ends the junction is not consistent with the germline gene, which may arise from a read error. The chain uses TRBV12-3 or TRBV12-4 and TRBJ2-5; D is ambiguous. This CDR3 spans 14 amino acids. DNA for the CDR3: TGTGCCAGCAGCCCCGCAATTGGGCAAGAGGCCCAGTACTTC. Translation gives CASSPAIGQEAQYF.

This clonotype came up a few times. A much more abundant neighbour one base away suggests this may be a read error. V usage is TRBV5-6 and J usage is TRBJ2-5; D may be TRBD1 (6 bases). CDR1 and CDR2 from the germline V gene are SGHDT and YYEEEE. The CDR3 has 14 residues. The CDR3, as DNA: TGTGCCAGCAGCTGGCAGACAGGCCAAGAGACCAAGTACTTC. As protein: CASSWQTGQETKYF.

In this sample, this clonotype turned up a few times. The chain joins TRBV6-1 to TRBJ2-7; 15 bases match TRBD2. The germline gives CDR1 MNHNS, CDR2 SASEGT. The V segment lost 5 bases and the J segment 3 bases; nucleotides outside the gene matches: 5. The CDR3 has 16 residues. The CDR3 coding sequence is TGTGCCAGCAGTACGGGACTAGCGGGGGGCGGCTACGAGCAGTACTTC. Protein: CASSTGLAGGGYEQYF.

This clonotype was counted only a few times. V usage is TRBV19 and J usage is TRBJ2-2; no clear D. The CDR3 runs 14 residues. Germline CDR1 is LNHDA and CDR2 is SQIVND (reference sequence). V lost 1 base, J lost 3 bases, and 6 bases lay in between. CDR3 in DNA: TGTGCCAGTAGTATAGGAGTCCACACCGGGGAGCTGTTTTTT. Translation gives CASSIGVHTGELFF.

This clonotype was recorded many times. The gene calls are TRBV24-1 and TRBJ1-1, with 12 bases aligning to TRBD1. The V gene's germline CDR1 is KGHDR and CDR2 SFDVKD. Trimming cost V 5 bases and J 1 base; bases outside gene matches: 7. The CDR3 loop spans 17 amino acids. Here the CDR3 DNA reads TGTGCCACCAGTGGCAACCCGGGACAGGGGGCGAACACTGAAGCTTTCTTT. This translates into CATSGNPGQGANTEAFF.

This clonotype has a handful of counts. Mismatch with germline at one junction end may stem from a read error. The chain combines TRBV12-3 or TRBV12-4 with TRBJ2-7, with D perhaps assigned TRBD1 or TRBD2 (5 bases each). The CDR3 runs 14 residues. Here the CDR3 reads CASSFRIGTYDQYF. The CDR3 coding sequence is TGTGCCAGCAGTTTTCGGATAGGGACCTACGATCAGTACTTC.

This clonotype has a count of ten or more. The V call is TRBV20-1, the J call TRBJ1-2; TRBD1 aligns across 11 bases. Germline CDR1 is DFQATT and CDR2 is SNEGSKA (reference sequence). Trimming at V came to 6 bases and at J to 5 bases, leaving 8 bases not matched to a gene. The CDR3 covers 14 residues. The CDR3 DNA follows: TGCAGTGCAAACCGTGGACAGGGGGCGTATGGCTACACCTTC. Its protein is CSANRGQGAYGYTF.

This clonotype has a count of ten or more. The V call is TRBV6-5, the J call TRBJ1-1; D not certain. The CDR3 runs 12 residues. Trimming took off 8 bases at V and 5 bases at J, with 12 bases between the two ends. Per the germline V gene, CDR1 is MNHEY and CDR2 is SVGAGI. Written as DNA, the CDR3 is TGTGCCAGCGCGTACGGTTTTACTGAAGCTTTCTTT. It encodes CASAYGFTEAFF.